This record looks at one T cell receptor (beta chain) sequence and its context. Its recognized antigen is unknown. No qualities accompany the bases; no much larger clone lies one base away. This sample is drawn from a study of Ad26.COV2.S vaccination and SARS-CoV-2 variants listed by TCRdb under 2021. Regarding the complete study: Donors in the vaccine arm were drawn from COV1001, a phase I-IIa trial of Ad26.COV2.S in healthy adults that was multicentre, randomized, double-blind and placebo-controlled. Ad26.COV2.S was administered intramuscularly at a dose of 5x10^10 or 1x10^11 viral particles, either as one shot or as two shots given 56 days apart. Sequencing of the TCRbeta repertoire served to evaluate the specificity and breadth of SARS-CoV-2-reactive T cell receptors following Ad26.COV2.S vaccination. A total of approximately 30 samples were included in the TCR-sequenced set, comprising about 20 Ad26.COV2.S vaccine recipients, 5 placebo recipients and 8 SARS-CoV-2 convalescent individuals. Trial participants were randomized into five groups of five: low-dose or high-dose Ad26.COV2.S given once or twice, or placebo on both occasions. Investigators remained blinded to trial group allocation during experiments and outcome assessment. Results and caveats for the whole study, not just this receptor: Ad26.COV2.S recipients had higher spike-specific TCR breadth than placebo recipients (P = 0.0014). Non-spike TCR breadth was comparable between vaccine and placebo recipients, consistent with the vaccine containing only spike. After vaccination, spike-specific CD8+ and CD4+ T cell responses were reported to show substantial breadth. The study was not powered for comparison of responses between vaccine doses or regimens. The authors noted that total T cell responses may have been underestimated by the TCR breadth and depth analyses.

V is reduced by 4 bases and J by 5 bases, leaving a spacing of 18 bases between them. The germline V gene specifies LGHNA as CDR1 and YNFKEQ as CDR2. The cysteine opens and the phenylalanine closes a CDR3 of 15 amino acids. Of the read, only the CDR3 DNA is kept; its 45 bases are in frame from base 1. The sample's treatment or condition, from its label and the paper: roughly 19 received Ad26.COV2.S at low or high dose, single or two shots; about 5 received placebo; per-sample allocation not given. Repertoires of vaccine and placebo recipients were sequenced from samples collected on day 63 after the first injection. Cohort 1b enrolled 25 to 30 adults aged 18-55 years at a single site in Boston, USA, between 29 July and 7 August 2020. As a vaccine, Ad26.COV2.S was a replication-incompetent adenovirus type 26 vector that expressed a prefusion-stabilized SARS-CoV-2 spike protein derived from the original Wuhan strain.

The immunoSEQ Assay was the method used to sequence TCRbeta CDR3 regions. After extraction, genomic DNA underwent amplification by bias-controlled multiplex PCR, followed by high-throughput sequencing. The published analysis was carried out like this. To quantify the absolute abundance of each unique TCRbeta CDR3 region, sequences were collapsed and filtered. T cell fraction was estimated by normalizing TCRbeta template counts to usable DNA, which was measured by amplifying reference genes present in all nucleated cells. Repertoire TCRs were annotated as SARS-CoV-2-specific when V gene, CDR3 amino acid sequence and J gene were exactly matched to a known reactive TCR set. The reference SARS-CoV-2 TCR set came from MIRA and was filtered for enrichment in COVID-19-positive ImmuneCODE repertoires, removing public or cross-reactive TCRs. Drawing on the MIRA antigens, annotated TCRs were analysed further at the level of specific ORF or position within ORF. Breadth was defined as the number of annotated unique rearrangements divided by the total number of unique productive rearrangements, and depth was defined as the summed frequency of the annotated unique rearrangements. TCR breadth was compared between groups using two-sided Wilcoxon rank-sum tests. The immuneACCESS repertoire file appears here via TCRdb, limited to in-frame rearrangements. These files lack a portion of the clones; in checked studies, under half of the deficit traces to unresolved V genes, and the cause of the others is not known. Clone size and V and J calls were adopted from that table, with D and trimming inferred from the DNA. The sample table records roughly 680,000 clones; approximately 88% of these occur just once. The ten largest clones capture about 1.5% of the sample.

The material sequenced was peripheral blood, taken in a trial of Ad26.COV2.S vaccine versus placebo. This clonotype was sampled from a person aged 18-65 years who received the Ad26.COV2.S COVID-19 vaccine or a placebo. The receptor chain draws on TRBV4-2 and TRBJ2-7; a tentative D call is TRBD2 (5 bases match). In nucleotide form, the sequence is TGTGCCAGCAGCCTTCTGGCGGTACCGAGGGACGAGCAGTACTTC. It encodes CASSLLAVPRDEQYF.